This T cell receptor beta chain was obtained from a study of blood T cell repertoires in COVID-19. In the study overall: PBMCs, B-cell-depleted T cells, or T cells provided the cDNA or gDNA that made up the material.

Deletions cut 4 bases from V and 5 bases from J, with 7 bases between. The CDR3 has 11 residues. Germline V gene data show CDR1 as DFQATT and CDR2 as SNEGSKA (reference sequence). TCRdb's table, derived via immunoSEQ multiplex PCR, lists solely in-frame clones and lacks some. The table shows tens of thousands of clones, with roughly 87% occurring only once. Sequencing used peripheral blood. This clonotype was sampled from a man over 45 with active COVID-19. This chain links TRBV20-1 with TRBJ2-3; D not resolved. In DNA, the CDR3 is TGCAGTGCTACCCGTATAGATACGCAGTATTTT. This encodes CSATRIDTQYF.